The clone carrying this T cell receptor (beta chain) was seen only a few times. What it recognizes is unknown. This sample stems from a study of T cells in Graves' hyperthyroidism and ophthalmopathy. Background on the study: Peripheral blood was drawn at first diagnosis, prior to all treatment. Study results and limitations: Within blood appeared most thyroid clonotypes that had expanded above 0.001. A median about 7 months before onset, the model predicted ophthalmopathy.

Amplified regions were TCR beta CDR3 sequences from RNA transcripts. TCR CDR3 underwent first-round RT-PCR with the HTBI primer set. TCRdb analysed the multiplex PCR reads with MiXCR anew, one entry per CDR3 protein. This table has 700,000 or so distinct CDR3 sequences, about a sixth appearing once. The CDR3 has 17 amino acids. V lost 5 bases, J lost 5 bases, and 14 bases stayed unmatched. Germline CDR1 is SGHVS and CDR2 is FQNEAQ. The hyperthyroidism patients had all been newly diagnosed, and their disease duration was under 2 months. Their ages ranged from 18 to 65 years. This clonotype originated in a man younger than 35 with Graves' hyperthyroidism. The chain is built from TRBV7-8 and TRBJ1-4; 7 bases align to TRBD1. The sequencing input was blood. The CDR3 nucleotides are TGTGCCAGCAGCCCTTATTCCCTGGGACAGAGAAATGAAAAACTGTTTTTT. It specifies CASSPYSLGQRNEKLFF.